Below are 14 T cell receptor beta chains sequenced from a single sample in a study of T-cell memory formation after mild COVID-19. TCRdb called the 5' RACE reads again in MiXCR, with one record for every CDR3 protein. Of roughly 300,000 distinct CDR3 sequences in the sample, 8% to 9% are singletons; the top ten hold 22%. Sequencing was carried out using PBMCs or a T cell subset sorted from them (not recorded which). These receptors all stem from a young man who had mild COVID-19 (a few samples of this study predate the infection). Cell type and time point are not known.

For this clonotype: A much larger clone is a single base away; this may be a read error. This chain joins TRBV12-3 or TRBV12-4 and TRBJ2-7, with 10 nucleotides matching TRBD2. Trimming took 5 bases from V and 3 from J; bases not matched to a gene: 10. The CDR3 is 16 residues long. DNA of the CDR3: TGTGCCAGCAGTCCCTCTAGCGGGGGCAATCACTACGAGCAGTACTTC. Translated, it gives CASSPSSGGNHYEQYF.

The gene calls are TRBV7-2 and TRBJ1-2; unclear D gene. The V and J ends lost 4 bases and 3 bases respectively, with 9 bases between them. Germline V CDR1 and CDR2: SGHTA, FQGNSA. The CDR3 totals 13 residues. The CDR3 protein is CASSSGSDYGYTF. DNA of the CDR3: TGTGCCAGCAGCTCAGGATCTGACTATGGCTACACCTTC.

The chain couples TRBV14 to TRBJ2-5; 7 bases line up with TRBD2. CDR1 and CDR2 from the germline V gene are SGHDN and FVKESK. V dropped 4 bases and J dropped 4; count of bases not matched to a gene: 3. CDR3 length equals 13 residues. The CDR3 spells CASSRGGTETQYF. DNA for the CDR3: TGTGCCAGCAGCCGCGGGGGAACAGAGACCCAGTACTTC.

This clonotype was observed a few times. The V and J genes are TRBV18 and TRBJ1-6; tentative D call: TRBD1 (5 bases). With 0 bases removed from V and 6 bases from J, the gap between germline ends came to 12 bases. The germline gives CDR1 KGHSH, CDR2 LQKENI. The CDR3 is 16 amino acids. CDR3 sequence reads: CASSPPVQGGNSPLHF. As DNA, the CDR3 is TGTGCCAGCTCACCACCGGTCCAGGGAGGTAATTCACCCCTCCACTTT.

The table lists this clonotype with a few counts. The chain carries TRBV9 and TRBJ2-2; TRBD2 aligns across 10 bases. V was pared by 0 bases and J by 3 bases, with 5 bases of the junction left unmatched. Germline V gene data show CDR1 as SGDLS and CDR2 as YYNGEE. This CDR3 region has 17 residues. The CDR3, as DNA: TGTGCCAGCAGCGTAGCTGGGAGCGGGGGGGACACCGGGGAGCTGTTTTTT. This codes for CASSVAGSGGDTGELFF.

This sequence joins TRBV5-1 and TRBJ1-3, with 7 nucleotides matching TRBD1. This CDR3 is 16 amino acids long. J lost 3 bases, V lost 2 bases, and 8 bases had no gene match. The germline gives CDR1 SGHRS, CDR2 YFSETQ. The CDR3 reads CASSFTSGTDGNTIYF. CDR3 sequence (DNA): TGCGCCAGCAGCTTCACATCCGGGACAGATGGAAACACCATATATTTT.

The rearrangement links TRBV5-1 to TRBJ2-3, with TRBD2 identical over 13 bases. With 2 bases clipped from V and 4 bases from J, the junction kept 10 bases outside the gene matches. CDR1 and CDR2 (germline): SGHRS, YFSETQ. CDR3 length equals 18 residues. The CDR3 sequence is CASSFRLAGGGPPDTQYF. The CDR3 bases are TGCGCCAGCAGCTTTAGACTAGCGGGGGGAGGACCACCAGATACGCAGTATTTT.

The sample holds many counts of this clonotype. The V and J genes are TRBV5-6 and TRBJ1-5; D not resolved. Germline loops: CDR1 SGHDT, CDR2 YYEEEE. This CDR3 has 16 amino acids. V shed 2 bases and J shed 3 bases, with 15 bases lying between them. The CDR3 loop is CASSFKTFTNNQPQHF. CDR3 DNA sequence: TGTGCCAGCAGCTTTAAGACATTTACCAACAATCAGCCCCAGCATTTT.

This clonotype was seen a handful of times. The CDR3 coding sequence is TGTGCCAGCAGATCTACAGGGAGGAATTCACCCCTCCACTTT. As protein: CASRSTGRNSPLHF. The rearrangement links TRBV6-5 to TRBJ1-6; possibly TRBD1 for D (6 bases). CDR1 is MNHEY, CDR2 SVGAGI, per germline. The CDR3 totals 14 residues. Trimming shortened V by 6 bases and J by 7 bases, and 13 bases separated the two germline ends.

The chain employs TRBV2 and TRBJ2-2; D could derive from TRBD1 or TRBD2 (5 bases each). The CDR3 has 15 residues. Per germline, CDR1 SNHLY and CDR2 FYNNEI. Between the trimmed V and J ends, which lost 6 bases and 4 bases, there was a span of 15 bases. In nucleotides, the CDR3 is TGTGCCAGCAGGCCAGGGACGGTACGCACCGGGGAGCTGTTTTTT. This codes for CASRPGTVRTGELFF.

A few counts support this clonotype. J is TRBJ1-5 and V is TRBV15; 8 bases fit TRBD1. V dropped 1 base and J dropped 5; count of bases not matched to a gene: 4. This CDR3 contains 15 residues. The germline CDR1 and CDR2 sequences are LNHNV and YYDKDF (reference sequence). In DNA, the CDR3 is TGTGCCACCAGCAGAGGAGACAGGGGATATCAGCCCCAGCATTTT. Amino acid sequence: CATSRGDRGYQPQHF.

This clonotype was recorded a few times. A junction boundary mismatches the germline segment, possibly from a read error. V usage is TRBV5-4 and J usage is TRBJ2-2; TRBD2 aligns across 7 bases. Germline V gene sequence: CDR1 SGHNT, CDR2 YYREEE (reference sequence). This CDR3 has 15 amino acids. The CDR3 nucleotides read TGTGCCAGCAGGTTGGGAGGGGCTGACACCGGGGAGCTGTTTTTT. Amino acid sequence: CASRLGGADTGELFF.

The chain recombines TRBV11-2 with TRBJ2-7; tentatively, D is TRBD1 (5 bases). The germline V gene has CDR1 SGHAT and CDR2 FQNNGV. The CDR3 is 15 amino acids. Trimming took 5 bases from V and 4 from J, leaving 18 bases between them. This CDR3 is CASSDMSLGPYEQYV. CDR3 nucleotides: TGTGCCAGCAGCGACATGAGTCTGGGGCCTTACGAGCAGTACGTC.

This clonotype occurred many times. V is TRBV12-3 or TRBV12-4 and J is TRBJ1-1, with 7 nucleotides matching TRBD1. The CDR3 is 15 amino acids. V dropped 0 bases and J dropped 8; count of bases not matched to a gene: 9. In DNA form, the CDR3 reads TGTGCCAGCAGTTTAGCGCTGGGACAGCTGACAGAAGCTTTCTTT. Its translation: CASSLALGQLTEAFF.